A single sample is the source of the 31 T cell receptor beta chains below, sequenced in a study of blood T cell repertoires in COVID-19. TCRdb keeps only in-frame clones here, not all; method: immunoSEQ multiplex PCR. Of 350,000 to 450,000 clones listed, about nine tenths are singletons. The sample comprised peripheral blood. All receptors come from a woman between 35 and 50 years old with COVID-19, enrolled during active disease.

The CDR3 DNA reads as TGTGCCAGCAGTTCGACCGACAGGGTTTTGGCGCACACCGCCTACAATGAGCAGTTCTTC. This codes for CASSSTDRVLAHTAYNEQFF. This chain joins TRBV27 and TRBJ2-1; 7 bases map to TRBD1. With V trimmed by 4 bases and J by 2 bases, 20 bases remained unmatched. The V gene's germline CDR1 is MNHEY and CDR2 SMNVEV (reference sequence). The CDR3 has 20 amino acids.

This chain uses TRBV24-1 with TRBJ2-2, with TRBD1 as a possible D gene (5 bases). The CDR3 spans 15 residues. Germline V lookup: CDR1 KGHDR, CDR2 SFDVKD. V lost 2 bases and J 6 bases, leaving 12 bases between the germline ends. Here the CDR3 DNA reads TGTGCCACCAGTGATTGGTCCCAGGGCTCCGGGGAGCTGTTTTTT. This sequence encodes CATSDWSQGSGELFF.

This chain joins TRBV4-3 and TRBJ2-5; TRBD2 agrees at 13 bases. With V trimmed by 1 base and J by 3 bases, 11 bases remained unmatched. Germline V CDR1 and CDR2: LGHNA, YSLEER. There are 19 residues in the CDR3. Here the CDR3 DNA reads TGCGCCAGCAGCCAAGTTAGGTGGTCGACTAGCGGGGGGAAAGAGACCCAGTACTTC. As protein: CASSQVRWSTSGGKETQYF.

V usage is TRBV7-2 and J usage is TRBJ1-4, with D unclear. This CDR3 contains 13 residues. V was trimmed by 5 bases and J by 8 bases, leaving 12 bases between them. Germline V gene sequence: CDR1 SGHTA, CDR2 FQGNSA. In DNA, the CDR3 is TGTGCCAGCAGCGTTCACCCTACGGAAAAACTGTTTTTT. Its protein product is CASSVHPTEKLFF.

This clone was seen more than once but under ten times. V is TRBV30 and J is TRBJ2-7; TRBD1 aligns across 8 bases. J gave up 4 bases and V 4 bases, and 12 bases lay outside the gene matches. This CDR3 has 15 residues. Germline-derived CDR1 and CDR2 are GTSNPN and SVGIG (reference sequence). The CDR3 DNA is TGTGCCTGGACCAAAACGAGGACAGGGATGTACGAGCAGTACTTC. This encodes CAWTKTRTGMYEQYF. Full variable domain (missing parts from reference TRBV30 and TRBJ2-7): SQTIHQWPATLVQPVGSPLSLECTVEGTSNPNLYWYRQAAGRGLQLLFYSVGIGQISSEVPQNLSASRPQDRQFILSSKKLLLSDSGFYLCAWTKTRTGMYEQYFGPGTRLTVT.

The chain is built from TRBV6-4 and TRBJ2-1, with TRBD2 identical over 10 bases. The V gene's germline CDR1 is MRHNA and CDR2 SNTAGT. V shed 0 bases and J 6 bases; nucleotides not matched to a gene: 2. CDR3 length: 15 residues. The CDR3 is CASSDSTSGANEQFF. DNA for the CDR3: TGTGCCAGCAGTGACTCAACTAGCGGGGCCAATGAGCAGTTCTTC.

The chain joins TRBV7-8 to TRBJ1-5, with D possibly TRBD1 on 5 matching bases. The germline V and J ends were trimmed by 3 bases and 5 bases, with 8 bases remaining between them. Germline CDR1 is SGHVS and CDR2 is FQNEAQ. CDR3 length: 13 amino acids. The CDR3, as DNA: TGTGCCAGCAGCTTCGACAGAGATCAGCCCCAGCATTTT. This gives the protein CASSFDRDQPQHF.

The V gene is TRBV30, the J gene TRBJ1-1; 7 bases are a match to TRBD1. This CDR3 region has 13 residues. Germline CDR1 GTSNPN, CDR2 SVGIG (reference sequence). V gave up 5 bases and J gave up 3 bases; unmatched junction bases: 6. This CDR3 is CAWLETGHTEAFF. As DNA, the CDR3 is TGTGCCTGGTTGGAGACAGGGCACACTGAAGCTTTCTTT.

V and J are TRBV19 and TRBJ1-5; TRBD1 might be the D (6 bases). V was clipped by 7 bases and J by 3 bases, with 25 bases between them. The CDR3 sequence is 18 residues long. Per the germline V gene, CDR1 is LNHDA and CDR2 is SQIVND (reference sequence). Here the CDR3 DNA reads TGTGCCAGTACCCCCAGCCCACACAGGGAAGGGTACAATCAGCCCCAGCATTTT. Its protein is CASTPSPHREGYNQPQHF.

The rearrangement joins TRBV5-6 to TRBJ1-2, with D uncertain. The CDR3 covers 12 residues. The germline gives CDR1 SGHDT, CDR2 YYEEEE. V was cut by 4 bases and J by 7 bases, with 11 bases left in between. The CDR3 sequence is CASSRLRSGYTF. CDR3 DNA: TGTGCCAGCAGCCGCCTGAGGTCTGGCTACACCTTC.

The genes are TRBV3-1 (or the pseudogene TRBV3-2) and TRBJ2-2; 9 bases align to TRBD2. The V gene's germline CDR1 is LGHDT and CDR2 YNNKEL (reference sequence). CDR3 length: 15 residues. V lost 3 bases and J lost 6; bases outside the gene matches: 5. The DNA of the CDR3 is TGTGCCAGCAGCCACCGGACTAGCGTATCCGGGGAGCTGTTTTTT. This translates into CASSHRTSVSGELFF.

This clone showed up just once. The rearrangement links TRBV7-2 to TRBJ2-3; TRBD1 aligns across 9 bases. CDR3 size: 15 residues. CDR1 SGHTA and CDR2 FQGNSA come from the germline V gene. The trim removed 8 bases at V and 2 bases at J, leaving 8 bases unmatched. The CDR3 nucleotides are TGTGCCAGCTCAACGGACAGGGGCCACACAGATACGCAGTATTTT. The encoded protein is CASSTDRGHTDTQYF.

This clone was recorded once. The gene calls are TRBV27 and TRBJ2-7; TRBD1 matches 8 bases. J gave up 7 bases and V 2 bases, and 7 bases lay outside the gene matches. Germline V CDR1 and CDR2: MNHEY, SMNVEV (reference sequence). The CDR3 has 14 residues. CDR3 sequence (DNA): TGTGCCAGCAGTTTAGTTACAGGGGGGAATGAGCAGTACTTC. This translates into CASSLVTGGNEQYF.

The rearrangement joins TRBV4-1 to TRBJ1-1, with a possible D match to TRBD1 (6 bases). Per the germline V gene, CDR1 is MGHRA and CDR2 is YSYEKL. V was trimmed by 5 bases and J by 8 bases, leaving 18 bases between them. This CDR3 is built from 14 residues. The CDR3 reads CASSARQAAREAFF. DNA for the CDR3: TGCGCCAGCAGCGCCCGACAGGCGGCCCGCGAAGCTTTCTTT.

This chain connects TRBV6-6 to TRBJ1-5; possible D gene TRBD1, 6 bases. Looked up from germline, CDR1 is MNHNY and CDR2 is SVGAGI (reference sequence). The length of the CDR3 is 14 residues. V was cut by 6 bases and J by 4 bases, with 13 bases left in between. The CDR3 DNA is TGTGCCAGCAGGGTTACAGGGAAGAATCAGCCCCAGCATTTT. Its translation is CASRVTGKNQPQHF.

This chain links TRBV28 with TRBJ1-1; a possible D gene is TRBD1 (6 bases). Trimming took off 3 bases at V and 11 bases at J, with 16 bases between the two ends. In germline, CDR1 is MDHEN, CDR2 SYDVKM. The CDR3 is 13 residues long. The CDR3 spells CASSLEGGRGAFF. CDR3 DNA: TGTGCCAGCAGTTTGGAGGGGGGGCGAGGGGCTTTCTTT. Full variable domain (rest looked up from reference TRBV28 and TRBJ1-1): DVKVTQSSRYLVKRTGEKVFLECVQDMDHENMFWYRQDPGLGLRLIYFSYDVKMKEKGDIPEGYSVSREKKERFSLILESASTNQTSMYLCASSLEGGRGAFFGQGTRLTVV.

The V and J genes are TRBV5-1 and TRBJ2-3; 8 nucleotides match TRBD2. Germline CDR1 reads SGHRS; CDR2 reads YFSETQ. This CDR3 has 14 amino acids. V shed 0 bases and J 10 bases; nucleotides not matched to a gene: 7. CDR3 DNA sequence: TGCGCCAGCAGCTTGGCGGGGGGGAGAGAATCGCAGTATTTT. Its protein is CASSLAGGRESQYF.

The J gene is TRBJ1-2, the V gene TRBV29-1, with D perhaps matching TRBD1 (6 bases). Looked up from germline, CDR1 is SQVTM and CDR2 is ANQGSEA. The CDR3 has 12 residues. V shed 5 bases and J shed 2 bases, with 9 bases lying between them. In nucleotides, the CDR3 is TGCAGCGTTACAGGGTCGAACTATGGCTACACCTTC. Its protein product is CSVTGSNYGYTF. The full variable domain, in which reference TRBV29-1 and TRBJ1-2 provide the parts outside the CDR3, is SAVISQKPSRDICQRGTSLTIQCQVDSQVTMMFWYRQQPGQSLTLIATANQGSEATYESGFVIDKFPISRPNLTFSTLTVSNMSPEDSSIYLCSVTGSNYGYTFGSGTRLTVV.

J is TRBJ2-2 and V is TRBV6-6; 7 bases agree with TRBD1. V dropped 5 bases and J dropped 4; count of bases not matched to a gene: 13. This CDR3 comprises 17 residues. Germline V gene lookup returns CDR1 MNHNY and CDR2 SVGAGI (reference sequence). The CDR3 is CASSLKRLDRITGELFF. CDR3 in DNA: TGTGCCAGCAGTCTAAAACGCCTGGACAGGATCACCGGGGAGCTGTTTTTT.

CDR3 in DNA: TGTGCCAGCAGCTTAAGCGTGGAGGGCGATCAGCCCCAGCATTTT. Its translation is CASSLSVEGDQPQHF. The V call is TRBV7-2, the J call TRBJ1-5, with no clear D. Germline lookup yields CDR1 SGHTA and CDR2 FQGNSA. V was clipped by 2 bases and J by 5 bases, with 13 bases between them. There are 15 residues in the CDR3.

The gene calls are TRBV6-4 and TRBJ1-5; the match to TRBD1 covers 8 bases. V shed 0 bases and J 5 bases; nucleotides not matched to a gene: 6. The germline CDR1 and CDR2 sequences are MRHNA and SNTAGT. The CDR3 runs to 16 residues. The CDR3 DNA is TGTGCCAGCAGTGACTCCACGGACAGGGATCATCAGCCCCAGCATTTT. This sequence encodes CASSDSTDRDHQPQHF.

DNA for the CDR3: TGCAGTGCTAGTAGGCTAGCACCGAACACCGGGGAGCTGTTTTTT. Encoded protein: CSASRLAPNTGELFF. This rearrangement joins TRBV20-1 to TRBJ2-2; tentatively, D is TRBD2 (5 bases). V was pared by 3 bases and J by 0 bases, with 11 bases between. The CDR3 runs 15 residues. CDR1 and CDR2 (germline): DFQATT, SNEGSKA (reference sequence).

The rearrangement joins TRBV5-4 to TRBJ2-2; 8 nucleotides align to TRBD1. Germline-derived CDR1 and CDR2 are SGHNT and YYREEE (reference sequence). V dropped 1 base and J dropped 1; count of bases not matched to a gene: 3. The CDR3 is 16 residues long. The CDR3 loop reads CASSLFGQGNTGELFF. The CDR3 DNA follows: TGTGCCAGCAGCTTGTTTGGACAGGGGAACACCGGGGAGCTGTTTTTT.

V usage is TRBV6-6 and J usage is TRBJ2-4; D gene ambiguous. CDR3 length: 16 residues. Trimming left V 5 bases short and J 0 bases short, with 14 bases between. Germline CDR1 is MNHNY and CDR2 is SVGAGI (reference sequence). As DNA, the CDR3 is TGTGCCAGCAGTCGATATAGATTTGGAGCCAAAAACATTCAGTACTTC. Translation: CASSRYRFGAKNIQYF.

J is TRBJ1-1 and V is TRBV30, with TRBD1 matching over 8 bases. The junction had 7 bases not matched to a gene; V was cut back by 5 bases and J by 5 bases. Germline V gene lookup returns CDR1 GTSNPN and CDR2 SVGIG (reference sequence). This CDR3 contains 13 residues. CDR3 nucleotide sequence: TGTGCCTGGGGTTCCGGACAGGGAACTGAAGCTTTCTTT. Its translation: CAWGSGQGTEAFF.

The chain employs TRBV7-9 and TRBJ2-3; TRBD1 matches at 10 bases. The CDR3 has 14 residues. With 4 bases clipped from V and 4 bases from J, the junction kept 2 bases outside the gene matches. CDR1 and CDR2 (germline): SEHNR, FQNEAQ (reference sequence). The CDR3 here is CASSWGQGSDTQYF. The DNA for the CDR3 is TGTGCCAGCAGCTGGGGACAGGGGTCAGATACGCAGTATTTT. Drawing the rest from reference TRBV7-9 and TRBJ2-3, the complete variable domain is DTGVSQNPRHKITKRGQNVTFRCDPISEHNRLYWYRQTLGQGPEFLTYFQNEAQLEKSRLLSDRFSAERPKGSFSTLEIQRTEQGDSAMYLCASSWGQGSDTQYFGPGTRLTVL.

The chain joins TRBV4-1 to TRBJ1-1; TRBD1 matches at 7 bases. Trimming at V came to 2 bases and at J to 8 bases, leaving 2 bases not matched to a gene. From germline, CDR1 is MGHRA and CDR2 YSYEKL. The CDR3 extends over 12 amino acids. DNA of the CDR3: TGCGCCAGCAGCCAAACGACAGGGGAAGCTTTCTTT. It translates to CASSQTTGEAFF.

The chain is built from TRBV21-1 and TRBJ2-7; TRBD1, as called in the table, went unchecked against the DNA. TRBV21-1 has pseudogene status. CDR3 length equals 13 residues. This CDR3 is CASSKEGASEQYF. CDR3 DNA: TGTGCCAGCAGCAAAGAAGGGGCTTCCGAGCAGTACTTC.

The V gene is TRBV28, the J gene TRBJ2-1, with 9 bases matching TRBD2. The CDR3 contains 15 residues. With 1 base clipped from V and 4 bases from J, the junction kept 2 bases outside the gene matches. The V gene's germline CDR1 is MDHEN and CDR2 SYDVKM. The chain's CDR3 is CASSLYSGRYNEQFF. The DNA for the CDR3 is TGTGCCAGCAGTTTATACAGCGGGAGGTACAATGAGCAGTTCTTC.

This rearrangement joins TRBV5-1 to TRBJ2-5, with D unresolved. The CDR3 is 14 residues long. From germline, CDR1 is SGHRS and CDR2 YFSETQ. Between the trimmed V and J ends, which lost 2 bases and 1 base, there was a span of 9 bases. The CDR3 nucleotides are TGCGCCAGCAGCTTACGTCAGTTCCAAGAGACCCAGTACTTC. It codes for CASSLRQFQETQYF.

The CDR3 DNA reads TGTGCCAGCAGCTTCTGGACAGGGGTTGTTCGGCAGCCCCAGCATTTT. Amino acids: CASSFWTGVVRQPQHF. The chain recombines TRBV5-6 with TRBJ1-5; TRBD1 matches at 9 bases. The CDR3 runs to 16 residues. Unmatched junction bases numbered 10, after V lost 2 bases and J lost 7 bases. CDR1 is SGHDT, CDR2 YYEEEE, per germline.